This T cell receptor (beta chain) was identified during a study of OX40 agonist ivuxolimab in advanced cancers. Whole-study context: Dose-escalation patients were diagnosed with hepatocellular carcinoma, melanoma, renal cell cancer or head and neck cancer.

Study-wide results and limits: Nonresponders, in some cases, also had low normalized T-cell clonal expansion.

CDR3 size: 15 residues. Per germline, CDR1 SGHVS and CDR2 FQNEAQ. The junction had 7 bases not matched to a gene; V was cut back by 1 base and J by 8 bases. The data were produced by immunoSEQ multiplex PCR, yet TCRdb's version contains in-frame clones alone and is incomplete. This sample has some 73,000 clones, with 80% to 90% found just once. About this clone itself: Its antigen is not identified.

The rearrangement uses TRBV7-8 and TRBJ1-2, with 10 bases matching TRBD1. The sequence derives from an adult with an advanced solid tumor such as melanoma, head and neck, liver or kidney cancer. Sequencing was performed on CD4+ or CD8+ T cells sorted from blood, taken in a trial of the OX40 agonist ivuxolimab. As DNA, the CDR3 is TGTGCCAGCAGCTTAGAAGGACAGGGGGTACGAGGCTACACCTTC. Translation: CASSLEGQGVRGYTF.